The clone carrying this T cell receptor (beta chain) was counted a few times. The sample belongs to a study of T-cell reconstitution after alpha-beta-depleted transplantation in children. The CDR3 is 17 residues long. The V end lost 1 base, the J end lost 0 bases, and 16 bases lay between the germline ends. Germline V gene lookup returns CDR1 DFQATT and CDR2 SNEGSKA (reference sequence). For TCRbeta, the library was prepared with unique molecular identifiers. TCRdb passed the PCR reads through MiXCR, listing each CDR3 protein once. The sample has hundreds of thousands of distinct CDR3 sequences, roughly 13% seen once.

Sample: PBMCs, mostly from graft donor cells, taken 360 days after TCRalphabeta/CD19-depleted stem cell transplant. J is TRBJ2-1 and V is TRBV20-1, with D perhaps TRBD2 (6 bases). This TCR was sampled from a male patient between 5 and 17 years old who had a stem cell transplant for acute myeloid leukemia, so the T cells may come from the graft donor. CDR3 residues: CSARVPWAGYSYNEQFF. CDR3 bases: TGCAGTGCTAGAGTCCCTTGGGCGGGGTACTCCTACAATGAGCAGTTCTTC.